These 15 T cell receptor beta chains share one sample of origin, sequenced in a study of CD8 T cells in ankylosing spondylitis. Their antigen targets remain unknown. Regarding the study as a whole: Made up of roughly 8 highly homologous variants, a TCR beta motif appeared characteristic of ankylosing spondylitis blood.

Each CDR3 protein gets one entry after TCRdb re-called the 5' RACE reads with MiXCR. The table includes around 450,000 distinct CDR3 sequences, roughly a quarter detected once. What was sequenced was blood, either unsorted or a sorted T cell fraction (not recorded which). These receptors all come from a male donor with ankylosing spondylitis.

The chain uses TRBV5-1 and TRBJ1-1; the match to TRBD1 covers 7 bases. V shed 4 bases, J shed 3 bases, and the junction held 9 bases outside the gene matches. Germline CDR1 reads SGHRS; CDR2 reads YFSETQ. CDR3 length: 15 amino acids. The CDR3 nucleotides are TGCGCCAGCAGCCAAGGGGGCGGTTGGGACACTGAAGCTTTCTTT. It translates to CASSQGGGWDTEAFF.

This clonotype was found a few times. The CDR3 is CASSPIGGPVAFF. CDR3 coding DNA: TGTGCCAGCTCTCCCATAGGGGGCCCGGTAGCTTTCTTT. The chain carries TRBV18 and TRBJ1-1; 7 nucleotides match TRBD1. Germline V gene sequence: CDR1 KGHSH, CDR2 LQKENI. V gave up 6 bases and J gave up 10 bases; unmatched junction bases: 11. This CDR3 comprises 13 residues. Supplemented by reference TRBV18 and TRBJ1-1, the full variable domain reads NAGVMQNPRHLVRRRGQEARLRCSPMKGHSHVYWYRQLPEEGLKFMVYLQKENIIDESGMPKERFSAEFPKEGPSILRIQQVVRGDSAAYFCASSPIGGPVAFFGQGTRLTVV.

The rearrangement uses TRBV2 and TRBJ1-4, with 7 bases matching TRBD1. The CDR3 totals 15 residues. Looked up from germline, CDR1 is SNHLY and CDR2 is FYNNEI. The junction had 8 bases not matched to a gene; V was cut back by 7 bases and J by 3 bases. The CDR3 DNA sequence: TGTGCCAGCAATAGTAGGGGGCCTCCTAATGAAAAACTGTTTTTT. Its translation: CASNSRGPPNEKLFF.

This clonotype has more than one count but fewer than ten. V and J are TRBV20-1 and TRBJ2-1; no clear D gene. Germline CDR1 and CDR2: DFQATT and SNEGSKA (reference sequence). V gave up 4 bases and J gave up 6 bases, with 19 bases separating them. CDR3 length: 15 amino acids. This CDR3 reads CSANFGPRLINEQFF. In nucleotides, the CDR3 is TGCAGTGCTAATTTCGGGCCTCGTCTTATCAATGAGCAGTTCTTC.

This clonotype was found a few times. The chain has TRBV12-3 or TRBV12-4 and TRBJ2-7; D remains unclear. The CDR3 runs to 12 residues. V gave up 6 bases and J gave up 6 bases, with 12 bases separating them. The CDR3 DNA is TGTGCCAGCAGCTTCTCCGTGGGCGAGCAGTACTTC. This gives the protein CASSFSVGEQYF.

The V and J genes are TRBV2 and TRBJ2-5, with 7 bases that match TRBD2. The germline V gene has CDR1 SNHLY and CDR2 FYNNEI. This CDR3 has 13 residues. The V and J ends lost 2 bases and 5 bases, in that order; junction bases with no gene match: 2. DNA of the CDR3: TGTGCCAGCAGTGAAAGGCGGGAGGAGACCCAGTACTTC. It yields the protein CASSERREETQYF. Filled out from reference TRBV2 and TRBJ2-5, the complete variable domain reads EPEVTQTPSHQVTQMGQEVILRCVPISNHLYFYWYRQILGQKVEFLVSFYNNEISEKSEIFDDQFSVERPDGSNFTLKIRSTKLEDSAMYFCASSERREETQYFGPGTRLLVL.

This clonotype was seen more than once but under ten times. The J gene is TRBJ1-4, the V gene TRBV5-6; no reliable D call. Germline loops: CDR1 SGHDT, CDR2 YYEEEE. Deletions cut 0 bases from V and 8 bases from J, with 14 bases between. This CDR3 contains 15 residues. CDR3 coding DNA: TGTGCCAGCAGCTTGGCCGGGATTCGGGTGGAAAAACTGTTTTTT. The encoded protein is CASSLAGIRVEKLFF.

This clonotype was found a few times. The genes are TRBV7-2 and TRBJ2-3; 7 bases map to TRBD2. This CDR3 region has 17 residues. Germline assignment: CDR1 SGHTA and CDR2 FQGNSA. J gave up 0 bases and V 0 bases, and 6 bases lay outside the gene matches. The CDR3 loop is CASSLARSGISTDTQYF. DNA of the CDR3: TGTGCCAGCAGCTTAGCGCGAAGCGGGATTAGCACAGATACGCAGTATTTT.

The chain is built from TRBV20-1 and TRBJ2-2; the D is unclear. CDR1 DFQATT and CDR2 SNEGSKA come from the germline V gene (reference sequence). The CDR3 runs to 11 residues. The germline V and J ends were trimmed by 3 bases and 7 bases, with 6 bases remaining between them. The chain's CDR3 is CSARSFGELFF. The CDR3 nucleotides read TGCAGTGCTAGGTCCTTCGGGGAGCTGTTTTTT.

The genes are TRBV12-3 or TRBV12-4 and TRBJ2-3; D is possibly TRBD1 or TRBD2 (6 bases each). This CDR3 contains 18 residues. V was clipped by 3 bases and J by 6 bases, with 25 bases between them. The CDR3 bases are TGTGCCAGCAGTTTGTGGCGTGGGGGGCGTCCCTCTGGGGATACGCAGTATTTT. Translation: CASSLWRGGRPSGDTQYF.

The CDR3 region is CSARVGTGRYGNQPQHF. The CDR3 DNA follows: TGCAGTGCTAGAGTGGGGACAGGGAGGTATGGCAATCAGCCCCAGCATTTT. The gene calls are TRBV20-1 and TRBJ1-5; 9 bases fit TRBD1. Germline V gives CDR1 DFQATT, CDR2 SNEGSKA (reference sequence). The CDR3 is 17 amino acids. With 1 base clipped from V and 2 bases from J, the junction kept 9 bases outside the gene matches.

Only a few counts were recorded for this clonotype. This chain connects TRBV11-1 to TRBJ2-3; D gene ambiguous. The CDR3 is made up of 13 amino acids. The V gene's germline CDR1 is SGHAT and CDR2 FQDESV (reference sequence). Deletions cut 4 bases from V and 4 bases from J, with 9 bases between. CDR3 in DNA: TGTGCCAGCAGCTCAAACACCGCAGATACGCAGTATTTT. This encodes CASSSNTADTQYF.

This clonotype was seen a handful of times. The V gene is TRBV27, the J gene TRBJ1-6; possibly TRBD1 for D (6 bases). V dropped 4 bases and J dropped 5 bases, with 15 bases sitting between them. CDR1 is MNHEY, CDR2 SMNVEV, per germline (reference sequence). The CDR3 extends over 16 amino acids. For the CDR3, the DNA is TGTGCCAGCAGTTACCTCCGGGGGGGCCATAATTCACCCCTCCACTTT. Its translation is CASSYLRGGHNSPLHF.

The genes are TRBV5-1 and TRBJ2-7; possibly TRBD1 for D (5 bases). Germline-derived CDR1 and CDR2 are SGHRS and YFSETQ. The CDR3 covers 13 residues. The V and J ends lost 1 base and 6 bases respectively, with 11 bases between them. Here the CDR3 reads CASSLSATGEQYF. CDR3 in DNA: TGCGCCAGCAGCTTGTCGGCAACAGGCGAGCAGTACTTC.

This clonotype appeared many times. The chain employs TRBV7-9 and TRBJ2-7; D not resolved. Deletions cut 5 bases from V and 2 bases from J, with 13 bases between. The CDR3 runs to 14 residues. From germline, CDR1 is SEHNR and CDR2 FQNEAQ (reference sequence). CDR3 region: CASSVPDKPYEQYF. The CDR3 nucleotides read TGTGCCAGCAGCGTCCCTGACAAGCCCTACGAGCAGTACTTC. Variable domain in full (rest from reference TRBV7-9 and TRBJ2-7): DTGVSQNPRHKITKRGQNVTFRCDPISEHNRLYWYRQTLGQGPEFLTYFQNEAQLEKSRLLSDRFSAERPKGSFSTLEIQRTEQGDSAMYLCASSVPDKPYEQYFGPGTRLTVT.